This T cell receptor beta chain was sequenced for a study of blood T cell repertoires in COVID-19. On the study more broadly: COVID-19 samples collected from the United States, Italy and Spain covered acute and convalescent phases.

Profiling relied on immunoSEQ multiplex PCR, and the TCRdb table lists in-frame clones only, not all of them. This sample has 110,000 to 150,000 clones, with just over 85% found just once. Categorization into cohorts depended on clinical history that participants reported. CDR1 is SQVTM, CDR2 ANQGSEA, per germline. V lost 5 bases and J lost 8, with 22 bases in between. The CDR3 runs to 15 residues. The sequenced sample consisted of PBMCs or T cells enriched from blood (not recorded which). V usage is TRBV29-1 and J usage is TRBJ2-1, with D maybe TRBD2 (5 bases). This sequence was found in a man in his fifties or sixties who had recovered from COVID-19. CDR3 region: CSVMGVSGKRDEQFF. The CDR3 DNA follows: TGCAGCGTTATGGGCGTTTCGGGGAAGAGGGATGAGCAGTTCTTC.